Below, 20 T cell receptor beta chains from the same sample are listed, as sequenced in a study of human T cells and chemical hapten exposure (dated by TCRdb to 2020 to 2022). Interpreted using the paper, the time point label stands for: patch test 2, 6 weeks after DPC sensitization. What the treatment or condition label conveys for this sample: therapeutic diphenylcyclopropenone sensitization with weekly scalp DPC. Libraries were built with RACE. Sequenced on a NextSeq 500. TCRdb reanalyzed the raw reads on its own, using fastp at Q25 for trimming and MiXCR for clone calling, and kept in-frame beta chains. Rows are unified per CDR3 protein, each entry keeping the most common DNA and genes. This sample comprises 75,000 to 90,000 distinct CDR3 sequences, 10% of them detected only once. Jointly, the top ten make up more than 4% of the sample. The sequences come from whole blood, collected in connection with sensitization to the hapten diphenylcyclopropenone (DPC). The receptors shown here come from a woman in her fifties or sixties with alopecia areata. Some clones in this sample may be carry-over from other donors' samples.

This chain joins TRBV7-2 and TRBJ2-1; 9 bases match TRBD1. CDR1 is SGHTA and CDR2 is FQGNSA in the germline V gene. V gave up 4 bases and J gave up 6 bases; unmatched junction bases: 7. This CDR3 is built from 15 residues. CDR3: CASSSGTGRFNEQFF. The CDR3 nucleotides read TGTGCCAGCAGCTCCGGGACAGGGCGTTTCAATGAGCAGTTCTTC.

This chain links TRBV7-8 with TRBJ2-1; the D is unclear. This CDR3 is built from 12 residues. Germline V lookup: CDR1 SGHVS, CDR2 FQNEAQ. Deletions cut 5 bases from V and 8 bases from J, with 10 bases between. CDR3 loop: CASSVYRYEQFF. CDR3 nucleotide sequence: TGTGCCAGCAGCGTGTATAGGTATGAGCAGTTCTTC.

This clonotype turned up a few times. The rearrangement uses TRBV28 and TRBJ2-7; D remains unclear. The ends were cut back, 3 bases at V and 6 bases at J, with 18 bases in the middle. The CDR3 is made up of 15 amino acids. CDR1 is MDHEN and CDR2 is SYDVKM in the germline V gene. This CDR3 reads CASSFSNRGPGEQYF. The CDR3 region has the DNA TGTGCCAGCAGTTTTTCCAACCGTGGGCCGGGCGAGCAGTACTTC.

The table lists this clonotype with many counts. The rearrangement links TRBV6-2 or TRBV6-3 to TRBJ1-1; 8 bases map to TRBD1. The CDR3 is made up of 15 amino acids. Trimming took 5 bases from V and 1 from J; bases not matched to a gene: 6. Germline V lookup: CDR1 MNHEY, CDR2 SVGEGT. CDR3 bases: TGTGCCAGCAGTACGTGGACAGGGAGGAACACTGAAGCTTTCTTT. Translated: CASSTWTGRNTEAFF.

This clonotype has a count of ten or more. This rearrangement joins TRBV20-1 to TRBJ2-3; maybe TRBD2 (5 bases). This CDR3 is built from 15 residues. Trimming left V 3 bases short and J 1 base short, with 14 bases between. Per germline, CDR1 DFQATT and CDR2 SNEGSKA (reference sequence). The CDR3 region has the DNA TGCAGTGCTAGGGGTGGTGGGAGAGGCACAGATACGCAGTATTTT. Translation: CSARGGGRGTDTQYF.

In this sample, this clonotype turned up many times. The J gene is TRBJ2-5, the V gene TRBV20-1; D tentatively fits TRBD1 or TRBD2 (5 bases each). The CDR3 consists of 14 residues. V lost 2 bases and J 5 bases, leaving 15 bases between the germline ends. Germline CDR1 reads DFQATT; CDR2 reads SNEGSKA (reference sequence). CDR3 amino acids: CSARPGTRLETQYF. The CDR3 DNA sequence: TGCAGTGCTAGACCCGGGACGCGACTGGAGACCCAGTACTTC.

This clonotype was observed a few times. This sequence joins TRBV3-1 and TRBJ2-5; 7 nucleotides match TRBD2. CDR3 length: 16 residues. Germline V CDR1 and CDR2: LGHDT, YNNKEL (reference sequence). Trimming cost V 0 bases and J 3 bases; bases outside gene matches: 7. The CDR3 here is CASSQEWRESKETQYF. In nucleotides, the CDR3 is TGTGCCAGCAGCCAAGAATGGCGGGAGTCGAAAGAGACCCAGTACTTC.

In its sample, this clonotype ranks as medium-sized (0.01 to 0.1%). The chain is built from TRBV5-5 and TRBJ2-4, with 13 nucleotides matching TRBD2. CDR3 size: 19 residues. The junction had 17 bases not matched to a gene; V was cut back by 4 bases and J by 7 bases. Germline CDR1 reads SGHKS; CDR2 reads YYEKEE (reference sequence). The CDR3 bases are TGTGCCAGCAGCCCGGAAGTCGGACTAGCGGGAGTGAATGGGAACATTCAGTACTTC. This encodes CASSPEVGLAGVNGNIQYF.

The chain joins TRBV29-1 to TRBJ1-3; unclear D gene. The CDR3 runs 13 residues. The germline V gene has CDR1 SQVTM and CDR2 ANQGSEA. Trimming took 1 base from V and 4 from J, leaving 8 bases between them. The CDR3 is CSVEALSGNTIYF. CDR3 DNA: TGCAGCGTTGAAGCCCTATCGGGAAACACCATATATTTT.

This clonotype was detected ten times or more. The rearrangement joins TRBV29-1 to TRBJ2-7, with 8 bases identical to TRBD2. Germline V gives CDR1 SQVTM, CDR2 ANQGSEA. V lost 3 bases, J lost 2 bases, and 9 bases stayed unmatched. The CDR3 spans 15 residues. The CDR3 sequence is CSVDGPAGGTYEQYF. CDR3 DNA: TGCAGCGTTGATGGCCCGGCGGGGGGAACCTACGAGCAGTACTTC.

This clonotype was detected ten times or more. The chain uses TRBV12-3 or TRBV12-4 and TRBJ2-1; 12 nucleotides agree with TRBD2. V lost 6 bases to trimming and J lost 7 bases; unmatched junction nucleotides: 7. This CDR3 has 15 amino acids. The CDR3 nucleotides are TGTGCCAGCAGATCGGGACTAGCGGGTTCAAATGAGCAGTTCTTC. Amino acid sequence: CASRSGLAGSNEQFF.

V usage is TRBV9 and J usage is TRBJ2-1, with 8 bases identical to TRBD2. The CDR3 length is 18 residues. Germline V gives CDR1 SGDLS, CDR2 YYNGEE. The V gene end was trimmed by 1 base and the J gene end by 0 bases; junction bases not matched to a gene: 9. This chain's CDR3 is CASSVTLAADSSYNEQFF. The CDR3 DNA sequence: TGTGCCAGCAGCGTAACACTAGCGGCAGATAGCTCCTACAATGAGCAGTTCTTC.

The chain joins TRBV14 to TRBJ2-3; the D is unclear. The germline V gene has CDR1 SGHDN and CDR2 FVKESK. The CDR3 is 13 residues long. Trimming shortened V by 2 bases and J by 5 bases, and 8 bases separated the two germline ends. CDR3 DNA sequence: TGTGCCAGCAGCCAACATGCAAAAGATACGCAGTATTTT. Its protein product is CASSQHAKDTQYF.

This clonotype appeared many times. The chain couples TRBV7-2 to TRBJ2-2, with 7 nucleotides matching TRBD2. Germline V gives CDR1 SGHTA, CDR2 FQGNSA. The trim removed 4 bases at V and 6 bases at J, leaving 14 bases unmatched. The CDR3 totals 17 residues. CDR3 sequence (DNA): TGTGCCAGCAGCTCGCAGACTAGCCGGTCGCCCGCCGGGGAGCTGTTTTTT. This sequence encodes CASSSQTSRSPAGELFF.

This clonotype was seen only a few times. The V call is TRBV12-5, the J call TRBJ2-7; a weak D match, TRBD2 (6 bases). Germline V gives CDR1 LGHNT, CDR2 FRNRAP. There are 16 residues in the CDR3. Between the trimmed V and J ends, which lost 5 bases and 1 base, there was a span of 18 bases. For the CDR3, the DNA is TGTGCTAGTGGTCCGATTTATGGGAGGCCTTCCTACGAGCAGTACTTC. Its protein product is CASGPIYGRPSYEQYF.

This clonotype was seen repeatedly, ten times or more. Here the CDR3 DNA reads TGTGCCAGTAGCACGACAACCAACACCGGGGAGCTGTTTTTT. This translates into CASSTTTNTGELFF. This chain connects TRBV19 to TRBJ2-2; D is uncertain. The ends were cut back, 6 bases at V and 2 bases at J, with 10 bases in the middle. Germline V gives CDR1 LNHDA, CDR2 SQIVND (reference sequence). This CDR3 has 14 amino acids.

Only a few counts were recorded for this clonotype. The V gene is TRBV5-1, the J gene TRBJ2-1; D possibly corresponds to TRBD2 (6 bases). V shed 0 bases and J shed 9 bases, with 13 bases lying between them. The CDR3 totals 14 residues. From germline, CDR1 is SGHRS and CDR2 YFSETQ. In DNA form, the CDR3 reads TGCGCCAGCAGCTTGGAAACTAGCTCGGGTGAGCAGTTCTTC. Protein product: CASSLETSSGEQFF.

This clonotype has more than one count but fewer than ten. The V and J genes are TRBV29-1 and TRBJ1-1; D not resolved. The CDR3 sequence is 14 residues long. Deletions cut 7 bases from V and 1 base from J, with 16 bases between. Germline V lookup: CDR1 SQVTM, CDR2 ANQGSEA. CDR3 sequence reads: CSARRSGENTEAFF. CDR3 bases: TGCAGCGCTCGGAGGTCCGGGGAGAACACTGAAGCTTTCTTT.

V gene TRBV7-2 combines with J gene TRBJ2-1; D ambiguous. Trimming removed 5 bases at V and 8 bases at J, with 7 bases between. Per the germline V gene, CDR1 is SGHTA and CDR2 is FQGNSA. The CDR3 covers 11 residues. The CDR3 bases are TGTGCCAGCAGCGCATCCCATGAGCAGTTCTTC. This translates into CASSASHEQFF.

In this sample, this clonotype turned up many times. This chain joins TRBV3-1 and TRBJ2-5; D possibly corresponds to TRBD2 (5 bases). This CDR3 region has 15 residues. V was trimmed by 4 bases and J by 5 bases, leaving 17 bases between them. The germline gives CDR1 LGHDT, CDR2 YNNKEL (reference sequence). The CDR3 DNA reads TGTGCCAGCAGCCGGCGGGCTCTACTTCCTGAGACCCAGTACTTC. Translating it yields CASSRRALLPETQYF.